This T cell receptor (beta chain) comes out of a study of blood T cell repertoires in COVID-19 (dated by TCRdb to the early 2020s). About the full investigation: Samples covering the acute and convalescent phases of COVID-19 were provided by collaborators in the United States, Italy and Spain. The material from the prospective study consisted of cDNA or gDNA derived from T cells, B-cell-depleted T cells, or PBMCs. The dataset comprised deeply sampled blood TCRbeta repertoires from subjects exposed to, actively infected with, or recovered from COVID-19. The repertoires were released in a freely available public database meant as a resource for research on the immune response to SARS-CoV-2. Samples came from the ongoing ImmuneRACE study (first 160 participants) plus 1,254 subjects from 6 global collaborators. Sample metadata almost always included a de-identified subject ID, COVID-19 status, age in years and sex. HLA class I and class II types, where available, came from metadata supplied by the sample provider rather than from assay-based typing. Broader findings and caveats from the paper: The quantity of clinical and demographic metadata differed by source and by participant and was supplied without curation.

Each collaborating institution followed its own protocols to collect whole blood in K2EDTA tubes. Collaborator samples were shipped for TCRbeta analysis as frozen whole blood, isolated PBMCs, or DNA extracted from either sample type. Points on this clone: This receptor's antigen is unknown. Per-base quality was not reported, and no clone a single base away is much larger than it.

The CDR3 spans 18 residues, from the cysteine through the phenylalanine. Kept here is only the CDR3 DNA, which spans 54 bases and is read in frame from base 1. CDR1 and CDR2 are read off the germline V gene as SGHTS and YDEGEE. At the junction V is shortened by 3 bases and J by 5 bases; bases outside the gene matches: 14. The immunoSEQ Assay, a bias-controlled multiplex PCR, was used to amplify TCRbeta CDR3 regions from genomic DNA. The published analysis was carried out like this. Nucleated cell counts per sample were estimated from amplification of reference gene primers within the assay. To quantify the absolute abundance of each unique TCRbeta CDR3 rearrangement, sequence reads were collapsed and filtered. For each sample, productive Simpson clonality was calculated as the square root of Simpson's diversity index over productive rearrangements. Imported from immuneACCESS, the table was reduced by TCRdb to in-frame sequences with V and J called. These copies leave out some clones; in studies compared against another copy, an unresolved V gene accounts for under half, and the cause of the remainder is not known. V and J calls and clone size come straight from that table; D and trimming were deduced from the DNA. The sample table records over 110,000 clones; approximately 85% of these occur just once. Approximately 1.8% of the sample rests with the top ten.

The receptor's source is a man in his 70s with acute or convalescent COVID-19. The sequence is built from TRBV5-8 and TRBJ2-5; 12 bases in the middle match TRBD2. The sample taken for sequencing was peripheral blood. The CDR3 here reads CASSSPGTSGGFGETQYF. The nucleotides read TGTGCCAGCAGCTCCCCCGGCACTAGCGGGGGGTTCGGGGAGACCCAGTACTTC.